The rows below give T cell receptor beta chains drawn from one sample of a study of T cell clonotyping in hematopoietic cell transplantation. Measured with immunoSEQ multiplex PCR; TCRdb has only the in-frame clones, and not every one. The data hold about 70,000 clones, with around 94% observed a single time. The sample comprised peripheral blood mononuclear cells. The receptors were sampled from a man aged 50 to 59 in good health. Some clones in this sample may be carry-over from other donors' samples. Each CDR3 is given without its conserved first and last residue. Clone size, where shown, is once, few, many, or a class for clones that have expanded.

CDR3 protein	clone size	CDR3 length	J gene	V gene
ASSLPGAFNQPQH	NA	13	TRBJ1-5	TRBV28
ASSPRAADLSGRTGELF	NA	17	TRBJ2-2	TRBV9
SAPVINEQY	NA	9	TRBJ2-7	TRBV20-1
ASSFQGPSTDTQY	NA	13	TRBJ2-3	TRBV7-8
ASSIFNRDEQF	NA	11	TRBJ2-1	TRBV19
AWLGGPRGNEQF	NA	12	TRBJ2-1	TRBV30
ASSFSGYEQY	NA	10	TRBJ2-7	TRBV5-4
ASSRRDMGREKLF	once	13	TRBJ1-4	TRBV5-1
ASRPGQGPYEQY	NA	12	TRBJ2-7	TRBV2
ASSWAPQGVGGYT	NA	13	TRBJ1-2	TRBV28
ASRYQTVTGELF	NA	12	TRBJ2-2	TRBV6-5
ASSLNRGSYEQY	NA	12	TRBJ2-7	TRBV7-2
ASSPIEAGFESVGYT	NA	15	TRBJ1-2	TRBV27
ASSSVRVRDGYT	NA	12	TRBJ1-2	TRBV11-3
ASSPRAIPYEQY	NA	12	TRBJ2-7	TRBV7-2
AWSTGPYNEQF	NA	11	TRBJ2-1	TRBV30
ASKGQHNEKLF	NA	11	TRBJ1-4	TRBV6-5
ASSRRGAEQY	NA	10	TRBJ2-7	TRBV6-5
ASSRGFGNSPLH	NA	12	TRBJ1-6	TRBV4-1
ASRGTSGSTDTQY	once	13	TRBJ2-3	TRBV27
ASRRQRYEQY	NA	10	TRBJ2-7	TRBV2
ASSLGDGGLNEQF	NA	13	TRBJ2-1	TRBV7-3
ASHSRGRDEKLF	once	12	TRBJ1-4	TRBV6-5
ASVQSGYNEQF	NA	11	TRBJ2-1	TRBV27
ASSLEYGRAAYEQY	NA	14	TRBJ2-7	TRBV5-4
ASSLDETEAF	NA	10	TRBJ1-1	TRBV7-9
ASSVGRGSLDYGYT	NA	14	TRBJ1-2	TRBV9
ASSLTPGGTDTQY	NA	13	TRBJ2-3	TRBV5-1
ASSLGQPRAPEAF	NA	13	TRBJ1-1	TRBV19
ASTVLAGRNEQF	NA	12	TRBJ2-1	TRBV6-4
ASSLRGPRNSPLH	NA	13	TRBJ1-6	TRBV5-6
ASSMNRGSWH	NA	10	TRBJ1-5	TRBV19
ASSLAGSGNYEQY	NA	13	TRBJ2-7	TRBV5-1
ASKGLQETQY	NA	10	TRBJ2-5	TRBV10-1
SVGHGDSNQPQH	NA	12	TRBJ1-5	TRBV29-1
ASSFSHRGSEKLF	NA	13	TRBJ1-4	TRBV7-2
ASSDGTAASETQY	NA	13	TRBJ2-5	TRBV11-2
ASSHLKGLDEKLF	NA	13	TRBJ1-4	TRBV4-1
ASSWTGGSGANVLT	NA	14	TRBJ2-6	TRBV5-1